This T cell receptor beta chain was recovered during a study of blood T cell repertoires in COVID-19. With regard to this clone: The sample has other DNA sequences that encode this CDR3 too.

Assay used: immunoSEQ multiplex PCR; TCRdb lists only in-frame clones, some missing. This sample has roughly 120,000 clones; under 75% occur once, and the top ten carry approximately 8%. The receptor's source is a woman aged 55 to 70 with acute or convalescent COVID-19. Sequenced: peripheral blood.

CDR3 sequence (DNA): TGTGCCAGCTCACCAGAGACTAATGAAAAACTGTTTTTT. Amino acid sequence: CASSPETNEKLFF. The chain combines TRBV18 with TRBJ1-4; the D is unclear. Per germline, CDR1 KGHSH and CDR2 LQKENI. This CDR3 is built from 13 residues. V lost 2 bases and J 2 bases, leaving 3 bases between the germline ends.